This TCR beta chain appears in the sequencing data of a study of blood T cell repertoires in COVID-19. Looking at the study overall: The United States, Italy and Spain were the sources of the acute and convalescent COVID-19 samples. From T cells, B-cell-depleted T cells, or PBMCs came the material, which was cDNA or gDNA.

The ends lost 4 bases at V and 2 bases at J; junction bases unmatched: 6. This CDR3 contains 15 residues. Germline CDR1 SEHNR, CDR2 FQNEAQ (reference sequence). The sample holds one count of this clone. Per the authors' pipeline: Amplified reference gene primers provided the basis for estimating nucleated cell counts. Generated by immunoSEQ multiplex PCR, the TCRdb table keeps only in-frame clones and is missing some. V, J and clone size were drawn from that table, and D and trimming were deduced from the DNA. This sample has roughly 200,000 clones; around 80% occur once, and the top ten carry about 3%.

This chain links TRBV7-9 with TRBJ2-5, with 8 bases aligning to TRBD1. The source is a woman older than 75 with active or convalescent COVID-19. The sequencing input was peripheral blood. The CDR3 sequence: CASSSLDRDQETQYF. CDR3 DNA: TGTGCCAGCAGCTCCCTGGACAGGGATCAAGAGACCCAGTACTTC.